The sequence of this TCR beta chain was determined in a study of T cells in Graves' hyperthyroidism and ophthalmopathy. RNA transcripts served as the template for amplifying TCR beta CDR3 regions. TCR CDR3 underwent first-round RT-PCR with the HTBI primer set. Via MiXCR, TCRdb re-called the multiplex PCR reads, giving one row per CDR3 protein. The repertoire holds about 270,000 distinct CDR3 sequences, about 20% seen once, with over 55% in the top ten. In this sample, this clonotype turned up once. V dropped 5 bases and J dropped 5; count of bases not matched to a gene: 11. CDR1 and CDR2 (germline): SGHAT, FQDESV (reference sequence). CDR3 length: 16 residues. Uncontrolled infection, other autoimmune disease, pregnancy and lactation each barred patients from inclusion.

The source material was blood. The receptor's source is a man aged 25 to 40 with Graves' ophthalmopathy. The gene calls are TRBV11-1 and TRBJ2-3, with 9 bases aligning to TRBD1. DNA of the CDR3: TGTGCCAGCAGCGTAAAACAGGGGGCGTCGGGAGATACGCAGTATTTT. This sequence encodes CASSVKQGASGDTQYF.